This TCR beta chain was retrieved from a study of T cell responses to AZD1222 COVID-19 vaccine. Study-wide results and limits: Nearly half of unique spike-specific TCRs reportedly avoided B.1.351 and B.1.1.7 mutated regions. Repertoires were obtained only post-peak T cell response.

The V and J ends lost 2 bases and 2 bases respectively, with 14 bases between them. The CDR3 loop spans 16 amino acids. Germline V CDR1 and CDR2: MDHEN, SYDVKM. Sequencing used immunoSEQ multiplex PCR; TCRdb keeps in-frame clones, though not all of them. The sample contains 75,000 or so clones, around 90% of which appear only once. This clone has just a few counts. Antigen: not known. The chain has TRBV28 and TRBJ2-3; no clear D. This receptor was taken from an adult who received the AZD1222 COVID-19 vaccine. The sequencing used peripheral blood, collected 28 days after the second AZD1222 dose. The CDR3 sequence is CASSLLALQHTDTQYF. In nucleotides, the CDR3 is TGTGCCAGCAGTTTACTCGCTCTACAACACACAGATACGCAGTATTTT.